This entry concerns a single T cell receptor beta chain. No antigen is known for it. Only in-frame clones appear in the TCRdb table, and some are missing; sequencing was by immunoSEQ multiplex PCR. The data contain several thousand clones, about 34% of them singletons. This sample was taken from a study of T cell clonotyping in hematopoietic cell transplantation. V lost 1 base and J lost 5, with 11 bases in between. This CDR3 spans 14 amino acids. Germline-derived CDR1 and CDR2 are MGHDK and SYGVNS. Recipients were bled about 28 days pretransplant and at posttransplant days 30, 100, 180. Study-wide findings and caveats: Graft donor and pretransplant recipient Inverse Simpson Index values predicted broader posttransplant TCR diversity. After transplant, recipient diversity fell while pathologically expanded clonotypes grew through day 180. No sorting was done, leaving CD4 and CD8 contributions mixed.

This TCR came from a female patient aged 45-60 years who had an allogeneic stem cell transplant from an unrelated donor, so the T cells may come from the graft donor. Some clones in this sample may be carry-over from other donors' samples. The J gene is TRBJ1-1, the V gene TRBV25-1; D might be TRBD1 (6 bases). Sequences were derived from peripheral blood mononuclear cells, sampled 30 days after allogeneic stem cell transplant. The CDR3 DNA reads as TGTGCCAGCAGTGAATTGGGGAGGGGGACTGAAGCTTTCTTT. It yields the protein CASSELGRGTEAFF.